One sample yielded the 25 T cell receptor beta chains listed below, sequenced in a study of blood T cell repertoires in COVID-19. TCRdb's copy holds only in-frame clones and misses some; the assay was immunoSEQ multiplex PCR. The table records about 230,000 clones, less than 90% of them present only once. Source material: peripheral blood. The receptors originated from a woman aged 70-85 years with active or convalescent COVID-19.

The CDR3 nucleotides are TGTGCCAGCAGCCCCACTCCGGGACAGGGGACGGCAAATGAGCAGTTCTTC. Translation: CASSPTPGQGTANEQFF. The chain recombines TRBV7-3 with TRBJ2-1, with 10 bases aligning to TRBD1. This CDR3 contains 17 residues. Germline CDR1 SGHTA, CDR2 FQGTGA. Trimming at V came to 5 bases and at J to 7 bases, leaving 14 bases not matched to a gene.

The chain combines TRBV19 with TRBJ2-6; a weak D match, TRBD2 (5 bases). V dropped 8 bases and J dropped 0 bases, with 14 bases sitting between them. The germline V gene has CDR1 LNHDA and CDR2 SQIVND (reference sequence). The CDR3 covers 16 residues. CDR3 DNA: TGTGCCAGTGGGGTGGTAGCGACCTCTGGGGCCAACGTCCTGACTTTC. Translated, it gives CASGVVATSGANVLTF.

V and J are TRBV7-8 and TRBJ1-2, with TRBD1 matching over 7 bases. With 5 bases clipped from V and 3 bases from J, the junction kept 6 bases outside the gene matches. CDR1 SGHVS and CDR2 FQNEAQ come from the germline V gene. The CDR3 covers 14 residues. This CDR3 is CASSTGRGDYGYTF. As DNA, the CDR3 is TGTGCCAGCAGCACGGGCAGGGGGGACTATGGCTACACCTTC. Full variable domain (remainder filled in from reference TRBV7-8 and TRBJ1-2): GAGVSQSPRYKVAKRGQDVALRCDPISGHVSLFWYQQALGQGPEFLTYFQNEAQLDKSGLPSDRFFAERPEGSVSTLKIQRTQQEDSAVYLCASSTGRGDYGYTFGSGTRLTVV.

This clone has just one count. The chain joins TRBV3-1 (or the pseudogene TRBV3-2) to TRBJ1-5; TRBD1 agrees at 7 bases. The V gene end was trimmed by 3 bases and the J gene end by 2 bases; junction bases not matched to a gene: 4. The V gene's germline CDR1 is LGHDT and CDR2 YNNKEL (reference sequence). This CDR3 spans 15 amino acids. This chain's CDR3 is CASSHTGTGNQPQHF. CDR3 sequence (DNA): TGTGCCAGCAGCCACACCGGGACAGGCAATCAGCCCCAGCATTTT.

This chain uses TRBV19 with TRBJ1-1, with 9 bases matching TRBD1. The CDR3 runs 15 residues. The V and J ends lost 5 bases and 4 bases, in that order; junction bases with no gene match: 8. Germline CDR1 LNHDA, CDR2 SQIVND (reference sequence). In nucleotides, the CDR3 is TGTGCCAGTAGTTTGACCCGGGACAGGGTCACTGAAGCTTTCTTT. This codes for CASSLTRDRVTEAFF.

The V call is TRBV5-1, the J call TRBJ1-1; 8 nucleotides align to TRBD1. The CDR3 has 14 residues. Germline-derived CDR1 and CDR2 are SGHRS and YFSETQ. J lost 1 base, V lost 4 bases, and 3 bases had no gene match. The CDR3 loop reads CASSTGTGNTEAFF. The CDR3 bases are TGCGCCAGCAGCACGGGGACAGGGAACACTGAAGCTTTCTTT. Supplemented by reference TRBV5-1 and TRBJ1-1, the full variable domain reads KAGVTQTPRYLIKTRGQQVTLSCSPISGHRSVSWYQQTPGQGLQFLFEYFSETQRNKGNFPGRFSGRQFSNSRSEMNVSTLELGDSALYLCASSTGTGNTEAFFGQGTRLTVV.

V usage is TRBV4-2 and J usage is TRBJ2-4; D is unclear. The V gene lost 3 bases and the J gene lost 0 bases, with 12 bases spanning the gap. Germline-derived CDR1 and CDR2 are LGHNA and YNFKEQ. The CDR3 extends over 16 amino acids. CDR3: CASSQASDLAKNIQYF. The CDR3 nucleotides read TGTGCCAGCAGCCAGGCAAGCGATTTAGCCAAAAACATTCAGTACTTC.

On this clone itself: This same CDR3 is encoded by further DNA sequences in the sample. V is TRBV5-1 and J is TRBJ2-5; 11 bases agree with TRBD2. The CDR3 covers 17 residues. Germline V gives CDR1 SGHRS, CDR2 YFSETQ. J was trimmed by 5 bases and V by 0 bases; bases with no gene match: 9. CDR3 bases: TGCGCCAGCAGCTTGGCGGTAGCGGGAGGGCCTGGGGAGACCCAGTACTTC. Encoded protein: CASSLAVAGGPGETQYF.

The chain's CDR3 is CASSPGQINEKLFF. CDR3 coding DNA: TGTGCCAGCAGCCCGGGACAGATTAATGAAAAACTGTTTTTT. The chain employs TRBV28 and TRBJ1-4; TRBD1 matches at 7 bases. This CDR3 comprises 14 residues. The V gene's germline CDR1 is MDHEN and CDR2 SYDVKM. After removal of 6 bases from V and 4 bases from J, the junction contained 5 bases not matched to a gene.

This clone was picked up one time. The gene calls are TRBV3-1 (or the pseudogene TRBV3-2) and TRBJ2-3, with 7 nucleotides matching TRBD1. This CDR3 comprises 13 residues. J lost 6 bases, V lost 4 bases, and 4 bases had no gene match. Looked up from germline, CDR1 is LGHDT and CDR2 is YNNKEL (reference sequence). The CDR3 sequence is CASSPGGRDTQYF. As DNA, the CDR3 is TGTGCCAGCAGCCCAGGGGGTAGGGATACGCAGTATTTT.

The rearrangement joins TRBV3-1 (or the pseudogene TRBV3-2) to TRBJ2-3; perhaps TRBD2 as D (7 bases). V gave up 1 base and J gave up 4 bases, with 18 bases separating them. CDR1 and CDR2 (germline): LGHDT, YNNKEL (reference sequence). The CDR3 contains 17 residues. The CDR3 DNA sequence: TGTGCCAGCAGCCAAGCCTCGGGGGCGGGGAGGGCAGATACGCAGTATTTT. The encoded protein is CASSQASGAGRADTQYF.

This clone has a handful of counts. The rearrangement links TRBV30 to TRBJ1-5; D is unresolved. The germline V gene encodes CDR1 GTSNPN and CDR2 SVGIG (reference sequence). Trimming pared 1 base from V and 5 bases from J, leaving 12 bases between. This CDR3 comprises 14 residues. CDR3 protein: CAWSADSGHQPQHF. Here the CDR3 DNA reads TGTGCCTGGAGTGCCGATAGCGGGCATCAGCCCCAGCATTTT.

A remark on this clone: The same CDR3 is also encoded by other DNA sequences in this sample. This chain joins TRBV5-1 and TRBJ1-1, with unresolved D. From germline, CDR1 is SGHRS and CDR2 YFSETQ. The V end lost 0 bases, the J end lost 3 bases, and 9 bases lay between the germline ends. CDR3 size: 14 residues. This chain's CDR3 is CASSLEGGDTEAFF. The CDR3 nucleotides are TGCGCCAGCAGCTTGGAAGGCGGCGACACTGAAGCTTTCTTT.

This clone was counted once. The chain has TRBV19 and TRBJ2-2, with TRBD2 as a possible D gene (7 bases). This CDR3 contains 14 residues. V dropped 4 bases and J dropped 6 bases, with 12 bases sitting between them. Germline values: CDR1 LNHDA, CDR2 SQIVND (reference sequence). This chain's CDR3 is CASSRQGRAGELFF. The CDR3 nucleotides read TGTGCCAGTAGTAGGCAGGGGAGGGCCGGGGAGCTGTTTTTT.

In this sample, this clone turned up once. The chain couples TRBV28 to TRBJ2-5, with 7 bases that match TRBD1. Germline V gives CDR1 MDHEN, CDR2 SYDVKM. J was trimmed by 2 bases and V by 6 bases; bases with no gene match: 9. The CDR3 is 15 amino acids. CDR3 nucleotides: TGTGCCAGCAGGGACTCGGGACAGATACAAGAGACCCAGTACTTC. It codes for CASRDSGQIQETQYF.

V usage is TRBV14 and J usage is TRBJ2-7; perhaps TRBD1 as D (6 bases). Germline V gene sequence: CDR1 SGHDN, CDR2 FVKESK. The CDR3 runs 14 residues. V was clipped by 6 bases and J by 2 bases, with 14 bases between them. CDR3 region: CASSRDIPPYEQYF. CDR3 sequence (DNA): TGTGCCAGCAGTCGGGACATTCCCCCCTACGAGCAGTACTTC.

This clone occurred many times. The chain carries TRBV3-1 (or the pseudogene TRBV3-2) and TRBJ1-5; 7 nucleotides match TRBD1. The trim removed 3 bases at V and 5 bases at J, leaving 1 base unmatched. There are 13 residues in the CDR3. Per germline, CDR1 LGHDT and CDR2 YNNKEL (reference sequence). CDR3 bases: TGTGCCAGCAGCCAGGGACAGTATCAGCCCCAGCATTTT. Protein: CASSQGQYQPQHF.

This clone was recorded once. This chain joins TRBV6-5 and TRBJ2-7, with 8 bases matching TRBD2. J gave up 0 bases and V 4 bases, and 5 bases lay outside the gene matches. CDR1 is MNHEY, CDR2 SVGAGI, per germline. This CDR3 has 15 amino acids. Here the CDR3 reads CASSSIAGFSYEQYF. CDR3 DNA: TGTGCCAGCAGTTCTATAGCGGGATTCTCCTACGAGCAGTACTTC.

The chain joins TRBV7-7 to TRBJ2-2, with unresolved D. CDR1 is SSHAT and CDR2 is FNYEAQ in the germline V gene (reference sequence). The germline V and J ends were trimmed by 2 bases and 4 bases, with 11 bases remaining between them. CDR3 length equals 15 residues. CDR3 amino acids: CASSLTGSVTGELFF. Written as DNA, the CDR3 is TGTGCCAGCAGCTTAACGGGTTCGGTCACCGGGGAGCTGTTTTTT.

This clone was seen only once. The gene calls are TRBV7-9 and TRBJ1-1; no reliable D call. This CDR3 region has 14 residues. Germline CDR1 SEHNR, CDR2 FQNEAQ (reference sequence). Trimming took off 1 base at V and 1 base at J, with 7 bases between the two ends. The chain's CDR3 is CASSLGQANTEAFF. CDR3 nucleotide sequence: TGTGCCAGCAGCTTAGGGCAGGCGAACACTGAAGCTTTCTTT.

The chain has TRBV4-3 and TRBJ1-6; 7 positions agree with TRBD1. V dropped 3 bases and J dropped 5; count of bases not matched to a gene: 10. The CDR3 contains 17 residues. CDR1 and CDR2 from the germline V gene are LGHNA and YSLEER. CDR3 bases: TGCGCCAGCAGCCAGCGGGGCACAGGGGCGAATAATTCACCCCTCCACTTT. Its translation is CASSQRGTGANNSPLHF.

The CDR3 nucleotides read TGTGCCAGCAGCTTGGACAGGGGAGGTGGTTCACCCCTCCACTTT. This encodes CASSLDRGGGSPLHF. This chain links TRBV5-4 with TRBJ1-6; TRBD1 aligns across 7 bases. J lost 9 bases, V lost 0 bases, and 6 bases had no gene match. The CDR3 spans 15 residues. In germline, CDR1 is SGHNT, CDR2 YYREEE (reference sequence). Variable domain in full (rest from reference TRBV5-4 and TRBJ1-6): ETGVTQSPTHLIKTRGQQVTLRCSSQSGHNTVSWYQQALGQGPQFIFQYYREEENGRGNFPPRFSGLQFPNYSSELNVNALELDDSALYLCASSLDRGGGSPLHFGNGTRLTVT.

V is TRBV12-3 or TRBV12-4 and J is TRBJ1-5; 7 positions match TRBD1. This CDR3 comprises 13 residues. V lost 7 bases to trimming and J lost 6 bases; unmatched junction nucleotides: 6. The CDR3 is CASTGSGGQPQHF. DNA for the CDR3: TGTGCCAGCACTGGGTCAGGGGGTCAGCCCCAGCATTTT.

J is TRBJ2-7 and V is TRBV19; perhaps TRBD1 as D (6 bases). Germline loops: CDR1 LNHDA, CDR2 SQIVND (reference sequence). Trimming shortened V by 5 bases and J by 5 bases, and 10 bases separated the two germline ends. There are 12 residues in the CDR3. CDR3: CASSQGLHEQYF. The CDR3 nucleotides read TGTGCCAGTAGTCAGGGGCTCCACGAGCAGTACTTC.

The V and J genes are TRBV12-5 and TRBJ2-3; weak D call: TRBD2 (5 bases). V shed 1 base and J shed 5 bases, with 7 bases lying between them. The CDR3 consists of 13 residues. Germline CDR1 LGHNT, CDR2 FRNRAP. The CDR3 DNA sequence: TGTGCTAGTGGTTTGGGGGAGAGAGATACGCAGTATTTT. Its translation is CASGLGERDTQYF.